The text below deals with one T cell receptor beta chain. Antigen: not known. The sample is drawn from a study of identical twins. Overall study results and limits: Rather than following the same donors, the conclusions depended on cross-sectional statistical analysis.

TCRdb recomputed calls from the 5' RACE reads with MiXCR, one row per CDR3 protein. Found here are under 900,000 distinct CDR3 sequences, around a sixth of them singletons; the top ten hold over 10%. Trimming stripped 2 bases from V and 2 bases from J, with 22 bases between. The germline CDR1 and CDR2 sequences are LGHDT and YNNKEL (reference sequence). The CDR3 contains 18 residues. This same sample was also taken into another study, of T cells expressing NK-cell markers. That investigation notes: Source material for TCR beta repertoires consisted of sorted CD3+CD56+NKG2C+, CD3+CD56+NKG2C- and CD3+CD56-NKG2C+ T cells. Top CD8+ clonotypes included the dominant CD3+CD56+NKG2C+ clonotypes in roughly six donors.

This sequence originates from a woman aged 18-29 years in good health. Sequencing input: PBMCs. This chain uses TRBV3-1 with TRBJ2-7, with a weak D call TRBD2 (7 bases). CDR3 DNA sequence: TGTGCCAGCAGCCAAACACCACTCTCGCGGGGGCCGACCTACGAGCAGTACTTC. As protein: CASSQTPLSRGPTYEQYF.